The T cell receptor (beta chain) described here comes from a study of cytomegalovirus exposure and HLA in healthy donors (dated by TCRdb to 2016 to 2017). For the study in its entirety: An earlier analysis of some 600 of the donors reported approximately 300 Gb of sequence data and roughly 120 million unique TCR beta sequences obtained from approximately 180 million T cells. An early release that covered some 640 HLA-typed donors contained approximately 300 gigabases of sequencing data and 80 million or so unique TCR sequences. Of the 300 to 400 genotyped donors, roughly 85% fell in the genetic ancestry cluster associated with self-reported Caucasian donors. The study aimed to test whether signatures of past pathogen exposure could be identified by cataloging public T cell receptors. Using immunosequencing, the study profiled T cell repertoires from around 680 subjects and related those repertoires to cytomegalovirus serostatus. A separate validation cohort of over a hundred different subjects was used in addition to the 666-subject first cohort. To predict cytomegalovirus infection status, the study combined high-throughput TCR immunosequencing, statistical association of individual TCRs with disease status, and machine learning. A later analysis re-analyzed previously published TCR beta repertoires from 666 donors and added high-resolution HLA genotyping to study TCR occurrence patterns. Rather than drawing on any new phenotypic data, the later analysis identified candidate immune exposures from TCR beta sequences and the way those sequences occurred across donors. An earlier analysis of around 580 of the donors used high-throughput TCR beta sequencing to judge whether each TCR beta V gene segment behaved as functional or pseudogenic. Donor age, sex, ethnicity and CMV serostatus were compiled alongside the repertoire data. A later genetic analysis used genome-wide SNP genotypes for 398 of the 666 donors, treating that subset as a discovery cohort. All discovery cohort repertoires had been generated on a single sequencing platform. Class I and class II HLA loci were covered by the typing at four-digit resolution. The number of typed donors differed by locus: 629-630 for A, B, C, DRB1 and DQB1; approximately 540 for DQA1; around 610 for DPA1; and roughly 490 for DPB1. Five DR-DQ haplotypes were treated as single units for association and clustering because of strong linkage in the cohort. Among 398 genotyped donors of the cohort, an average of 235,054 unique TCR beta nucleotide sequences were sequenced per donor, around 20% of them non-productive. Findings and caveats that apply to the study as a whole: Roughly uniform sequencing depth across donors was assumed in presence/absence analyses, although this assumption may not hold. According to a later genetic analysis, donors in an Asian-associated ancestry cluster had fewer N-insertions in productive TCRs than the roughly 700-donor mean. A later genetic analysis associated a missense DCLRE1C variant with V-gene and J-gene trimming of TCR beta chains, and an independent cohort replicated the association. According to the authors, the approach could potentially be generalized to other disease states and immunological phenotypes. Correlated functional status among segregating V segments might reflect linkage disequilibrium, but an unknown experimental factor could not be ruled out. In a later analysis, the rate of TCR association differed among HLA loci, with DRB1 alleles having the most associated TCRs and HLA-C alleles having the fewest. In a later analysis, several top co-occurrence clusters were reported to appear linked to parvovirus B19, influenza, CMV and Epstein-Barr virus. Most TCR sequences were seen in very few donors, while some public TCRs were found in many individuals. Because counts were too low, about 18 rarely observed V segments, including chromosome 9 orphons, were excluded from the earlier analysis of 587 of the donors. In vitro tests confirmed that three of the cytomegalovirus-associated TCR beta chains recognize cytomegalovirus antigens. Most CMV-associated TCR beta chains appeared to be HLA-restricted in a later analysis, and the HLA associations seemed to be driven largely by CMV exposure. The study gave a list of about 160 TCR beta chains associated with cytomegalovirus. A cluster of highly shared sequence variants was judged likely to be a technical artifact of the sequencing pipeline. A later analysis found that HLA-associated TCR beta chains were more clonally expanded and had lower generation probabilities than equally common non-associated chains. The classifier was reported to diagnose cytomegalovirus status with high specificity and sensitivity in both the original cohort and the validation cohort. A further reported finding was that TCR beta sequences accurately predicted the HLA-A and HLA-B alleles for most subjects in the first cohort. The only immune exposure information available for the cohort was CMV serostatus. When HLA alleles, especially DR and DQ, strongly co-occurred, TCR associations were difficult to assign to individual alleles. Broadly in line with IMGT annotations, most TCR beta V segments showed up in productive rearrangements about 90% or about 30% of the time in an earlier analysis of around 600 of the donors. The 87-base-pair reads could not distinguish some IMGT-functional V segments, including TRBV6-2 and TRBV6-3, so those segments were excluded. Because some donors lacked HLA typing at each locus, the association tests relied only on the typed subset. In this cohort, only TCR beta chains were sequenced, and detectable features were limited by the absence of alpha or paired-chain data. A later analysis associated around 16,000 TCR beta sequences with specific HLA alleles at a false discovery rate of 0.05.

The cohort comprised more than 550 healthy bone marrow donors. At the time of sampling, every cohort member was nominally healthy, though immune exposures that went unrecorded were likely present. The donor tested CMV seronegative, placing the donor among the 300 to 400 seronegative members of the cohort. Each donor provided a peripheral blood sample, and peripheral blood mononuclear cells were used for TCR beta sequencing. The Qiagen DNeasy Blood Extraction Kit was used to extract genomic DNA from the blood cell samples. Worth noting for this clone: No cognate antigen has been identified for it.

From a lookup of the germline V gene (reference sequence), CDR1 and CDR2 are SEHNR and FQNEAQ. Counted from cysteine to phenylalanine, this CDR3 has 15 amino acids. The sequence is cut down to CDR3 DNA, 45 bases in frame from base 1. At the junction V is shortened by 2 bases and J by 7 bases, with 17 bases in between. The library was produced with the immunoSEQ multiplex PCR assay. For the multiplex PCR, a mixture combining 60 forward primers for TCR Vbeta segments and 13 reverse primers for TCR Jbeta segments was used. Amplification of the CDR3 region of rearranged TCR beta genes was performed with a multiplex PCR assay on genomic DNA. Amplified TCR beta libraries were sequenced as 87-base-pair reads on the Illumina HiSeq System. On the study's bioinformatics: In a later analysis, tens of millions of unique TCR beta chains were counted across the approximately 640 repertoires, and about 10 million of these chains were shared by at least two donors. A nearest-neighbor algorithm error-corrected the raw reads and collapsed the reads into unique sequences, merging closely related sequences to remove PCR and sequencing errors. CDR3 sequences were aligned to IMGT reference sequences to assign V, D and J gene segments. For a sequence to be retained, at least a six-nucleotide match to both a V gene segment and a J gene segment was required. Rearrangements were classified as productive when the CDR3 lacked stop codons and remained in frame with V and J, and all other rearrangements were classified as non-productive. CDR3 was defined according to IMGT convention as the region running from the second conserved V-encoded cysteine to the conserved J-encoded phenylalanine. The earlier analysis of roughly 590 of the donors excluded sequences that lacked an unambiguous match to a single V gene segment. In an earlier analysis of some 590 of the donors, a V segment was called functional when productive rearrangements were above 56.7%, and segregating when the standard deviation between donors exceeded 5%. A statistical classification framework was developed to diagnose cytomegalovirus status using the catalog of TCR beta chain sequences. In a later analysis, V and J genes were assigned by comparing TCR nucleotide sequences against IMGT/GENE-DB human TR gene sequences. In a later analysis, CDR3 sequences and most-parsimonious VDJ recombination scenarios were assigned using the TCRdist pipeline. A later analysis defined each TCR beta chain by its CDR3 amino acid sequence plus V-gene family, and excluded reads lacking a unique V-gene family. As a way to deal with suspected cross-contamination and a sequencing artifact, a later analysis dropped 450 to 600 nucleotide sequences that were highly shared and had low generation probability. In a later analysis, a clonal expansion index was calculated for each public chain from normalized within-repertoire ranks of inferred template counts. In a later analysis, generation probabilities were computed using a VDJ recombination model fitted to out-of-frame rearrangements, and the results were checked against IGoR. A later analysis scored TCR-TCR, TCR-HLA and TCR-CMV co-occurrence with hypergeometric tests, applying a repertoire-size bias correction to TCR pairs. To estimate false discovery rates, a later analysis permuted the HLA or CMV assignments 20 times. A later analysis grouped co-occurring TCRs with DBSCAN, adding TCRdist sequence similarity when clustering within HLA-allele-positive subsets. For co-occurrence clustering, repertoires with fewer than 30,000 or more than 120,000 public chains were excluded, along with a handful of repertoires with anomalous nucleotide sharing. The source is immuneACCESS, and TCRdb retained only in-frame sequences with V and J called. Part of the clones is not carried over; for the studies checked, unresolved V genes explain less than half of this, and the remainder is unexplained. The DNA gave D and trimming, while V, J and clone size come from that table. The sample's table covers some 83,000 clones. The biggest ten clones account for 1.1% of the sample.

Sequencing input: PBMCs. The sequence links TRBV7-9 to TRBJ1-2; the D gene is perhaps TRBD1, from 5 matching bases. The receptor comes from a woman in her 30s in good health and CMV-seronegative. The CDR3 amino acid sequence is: CASSLKGDSIGGYTF. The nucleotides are TGTGCCAGCAGCTTAAAAGGGGACTCTATCGGTGGCTACACCTTC.